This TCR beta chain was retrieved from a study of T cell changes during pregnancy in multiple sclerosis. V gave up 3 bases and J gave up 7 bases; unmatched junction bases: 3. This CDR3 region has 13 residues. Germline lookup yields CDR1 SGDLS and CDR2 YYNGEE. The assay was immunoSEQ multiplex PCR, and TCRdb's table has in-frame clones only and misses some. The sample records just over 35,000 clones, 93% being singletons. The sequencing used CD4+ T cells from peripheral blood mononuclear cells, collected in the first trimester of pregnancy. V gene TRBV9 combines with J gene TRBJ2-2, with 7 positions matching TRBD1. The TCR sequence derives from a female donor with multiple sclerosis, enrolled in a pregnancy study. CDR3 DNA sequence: TGTGCCAGCAGCGAGACAGGGATCGGGGAGCTGTTTTTT. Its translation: CASSETGIGELFF.